This T cell receptor (beta chain) was obtained from a study of shared clonotypes between healthy human individuals. This was a deep-level run. In the authors' workflow: ImmunoSEQ output lacked quality scores and full-length reads, limiting matched filtering. This table comes from immunoSEQ multiplex PCR, and its TCRdb copy is limited to in-frame clones, with some not included. Clonal size and the V and J genes are those of that table, whereas D and trimming came from the DNA. There are about 1 million clones in the sample; under 80% occur only once, and about 1.4% lies in the top ten. Germline loops: CDR1 SGHKS, CDR2 YYEKEE (reference sequence). With 4 bases clipped from V and 1 base from J, the junction kept 4 bases outside the gene matches. The CDR3 contains 16 residues.

The sample comprised memory CD4+ T cells sorted from blood. Subset specified: CD45RA-negative fraction. The TCR was taken from a man between 18 and 29 years old in good health. The chain links TRBV5-5 to TRBJ2-3; 12 nucleotides match TRBD2. The CDR3 here is CASSPRTSGGTDTQYF. CDR3 nucleotide sequence: TGTGCCAGCAGCCCCCGGACTAGCGGGGGCACAGATACGCAGTATTTT. Drawing the rest from reference TRBV5-5 and TRBJ2-3, the complete variable domain is DAGVTQSPTHLIKTRGQQVTLRCSPISGHKSVSWYQQVLGQGPQFIFQYYEKEERGRGNFPDRFSARQFPNYSSELNVNALLLGDSALYLCASSPRTSGGTDTQYFGPGTRLTVL.